The TCR beta chain under discussion was sequenced for a study of cytomegalovirus exposure and HLA in healthy donors. Looking at the study overall: For the roughly 400 genotyped donors, 81% fell within the Caucasian-associated ancestry cluster.

Study-level points and caveats: The study flagged some 170 TCR beta chains as cytomegalovirus-associated.

The PCR had 60 Vbeta and 13 Jbeta primers. The table came from immunoSEQ multiplex PCR; TCRdb's copy has only in-frame clones and leaves some out. This sample yields some 66,000 clones, of which around three quarters are seen a single time; about 8% belongs to the top ten. The CDR3 contains 13 residues. Losses at the gene ends were 4 bases for V and 11 bases for J; bases not matched to a gene: 10. CDR1 is SGHRS, CDR2 YFSETQ, per germline. As concerns this clone: Its antigen is as yet unknown.

The specimen was PBMCs. The sequence derives from a man in his 60s in good health and CMV-seropositive. V gene TRBV5-1 combines with J gene TRBJ1-1; 8 nucleotides match TRBD1. The CDR3 spells CASSRDRTGRAFF. The DNA of the CDR3 is TGCGCCAGCAGCCGGGATCGGACAGGGAGGGCTTTCTTT.